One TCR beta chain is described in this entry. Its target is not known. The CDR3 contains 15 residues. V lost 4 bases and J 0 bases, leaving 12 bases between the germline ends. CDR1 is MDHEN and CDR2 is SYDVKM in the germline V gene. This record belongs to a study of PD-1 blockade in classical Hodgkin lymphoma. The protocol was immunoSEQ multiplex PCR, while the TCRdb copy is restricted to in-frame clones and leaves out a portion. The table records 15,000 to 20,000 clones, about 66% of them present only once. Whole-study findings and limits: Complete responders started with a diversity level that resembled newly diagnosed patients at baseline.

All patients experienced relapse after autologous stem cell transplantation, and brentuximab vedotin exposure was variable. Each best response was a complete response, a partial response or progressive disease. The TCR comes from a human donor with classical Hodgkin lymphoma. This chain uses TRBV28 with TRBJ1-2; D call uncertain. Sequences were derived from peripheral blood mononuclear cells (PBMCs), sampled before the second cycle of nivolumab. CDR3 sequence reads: CASSSPGSSNYGYTF. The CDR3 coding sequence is TGTGCCAGCAGTTCCCCGGGATCTTCTAACTATGGCTACACCTTC.